The present TCR beta chain was sequenced within a study of T cells in Graves' hyperthyroidism and ophthalmopathy. Findings and caveats of the study: Peripheral blood also featured most of the thyroid clonotypes expanded above 0.001. Ophthalmopathy was model-predicted a median approximately 6.9 months pre-onset.

This clonotype has a count of ten or more. Its antigen is as yet unknown. Researchers took RNA transcripts and amplified the TCR beta CDR3 regions from them. Researchers ran a first-round RT-PCR on the TCR CDR3 using the HTBI primer set. TCRdb redid the calling of the multiplex PCR reads with MiXCR, one entry per CDR3 protein. The data show over 450,000 distinct CDR3 sequences, under 20% seen once. Germline assignment: CDR1 MNHEY and CDR2 SVGEGT. The V gene lost 4 bases and the J gene lost 4 bases, with 23 bases spanning the gap. CDR3 length equals 18 residues. Sequencing input: blood. The TCR originated in a woman aged 18-29 years with Graves' ophthalmopathy. The chain has TRBV6-2 or TRBV6-3 and TRBJ2-1; D is possibly TRBD2 (5 bases). CDR3 bases: TGTGCCAGCAGTTTACCCCCGGGGTCCGGAGCAGCATACAATGAGCAGTTCTTC. It encodes CASSLPPGSGAAYNEQFF.